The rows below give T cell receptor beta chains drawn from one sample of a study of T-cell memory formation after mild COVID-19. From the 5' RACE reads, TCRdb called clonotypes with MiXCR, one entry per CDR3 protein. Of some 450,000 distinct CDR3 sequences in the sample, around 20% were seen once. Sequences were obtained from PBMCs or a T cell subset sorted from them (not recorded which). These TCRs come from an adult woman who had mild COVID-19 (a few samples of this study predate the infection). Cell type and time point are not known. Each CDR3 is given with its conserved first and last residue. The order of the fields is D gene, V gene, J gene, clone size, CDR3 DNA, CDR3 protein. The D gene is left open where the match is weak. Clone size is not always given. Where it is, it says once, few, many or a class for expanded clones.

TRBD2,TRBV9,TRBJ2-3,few,TGTGCCAGCAGCCTACCGACTACTAGCGGGAGTGGCACAGATACGCAGTATTTT,CASSLPTTSGSGTDTQYF
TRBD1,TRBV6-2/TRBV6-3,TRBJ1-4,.,TGTGCCAGCAGTTACGGGAGGACAGGGAGTACTATCGGAGGTGAAAAACTGTTTTTT,CASSYGRTGSTIGGEKLFF
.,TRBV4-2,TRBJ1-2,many,TGTGCCAGCAGCCAAGATACAGGCACAAACTATGGCTACACCTTC,CASSQDTGTNYGYTF
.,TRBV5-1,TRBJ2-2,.,TGCGCCAGCAGCTTAACGACGGGGCCCGGGGAGCTGTTTTTT,CASSLTTGPGELFF
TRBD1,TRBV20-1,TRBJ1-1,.,TGCAGTGCTAGATTACCGGGACAGGGAGCCCCTGAAGCTTTCTTT,CSARLPGQGAPEAFF
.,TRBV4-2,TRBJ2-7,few,TGTGCCAGCAGCCAAGAGTGGGGGCCCGCCTACGAGCAGTACTTC,CASSQEWGPAYEQYF
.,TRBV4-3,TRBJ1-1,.,TGCGCCAGCAGCCAAGGGGGGAGAGCTTTCTTT,CASSQGGRAFF
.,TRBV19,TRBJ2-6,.,TGTGCCAGTAGTCTCCGCGGGGACCAGTCTGGGGCCAACGTCCTGACTTTC,CASSLRGDQSGANVLTF
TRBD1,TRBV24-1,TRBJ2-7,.,TGTGCCACCAGTGACCCAGGGGGCAGAGACTCCTACGAGCAGTACTTC,CATSDPGGRDSYEQYF
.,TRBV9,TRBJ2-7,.,TGTGCCAGCAGCGTAGATGATAGCGGCTACGAGCAGTACTTC,CASSVDDSGYEQYF
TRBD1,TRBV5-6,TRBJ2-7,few,TGTGCCAGCAGCGAAAGCGGGACAGGGAAATACTACGAGCAGTACTTC,CASSESGTGKYYEQYF
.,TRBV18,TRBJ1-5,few,TGTGCCAGCTCTCTCAGGGAGAGCAATCAGCCCCAGCATTTT,CASSLRESNQPQHF
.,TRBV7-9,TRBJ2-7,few,TGTGCCAGCTCCCCGGTGGGTCTTTCCTACGAGCAGTACTTC,CASSPVGLSYEQYF
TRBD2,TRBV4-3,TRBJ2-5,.,TGCGCCAGCAGCAGCGGGGGCTGTTTTAAGACCCAGTACTTC,CASSSGGCFKTQYF
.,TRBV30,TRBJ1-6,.,TGTGCCTGGAGTGTAGAGGGCACCTACTCACCCCTCCACTTT,CAWSVEGTYSPLHF
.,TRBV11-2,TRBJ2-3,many,TGTGCCAGCAGATTAAGGGGAATTCTTGGCACAGATACGCAGTATTTT,CASRLRGILGTDTQYF
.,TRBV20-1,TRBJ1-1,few,TGCAGTGCTAGAGAGGGTAGCAAGAACACTGAAGCTTTCTTT,CSAREGSKNTEAFF
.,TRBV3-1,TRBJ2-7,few,TGTGCCAGCAGGAACCTCTACGAGCAGTACTTC,CASRNLYEQYF
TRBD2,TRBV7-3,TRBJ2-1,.,TGTGCCAGCAGCTCGGGACTAGCGGGAGTTATTGGTGAGCAGTTCTTC,CASSSGLAGVIGEQFF
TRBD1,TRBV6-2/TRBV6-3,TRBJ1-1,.,TGTGCCAGCAGCCTAGACAGGGGACGCGCTGAAGCTTTCTTT,CASSLDRGRAEAFF
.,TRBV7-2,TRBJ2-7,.,TGTGCCAGCAGCTCGCCCAGAGAATACGAGCAGTACTTC,CASSSPREYEQYF
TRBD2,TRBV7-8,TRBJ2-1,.,TGTGCCAGCACTAGCGGACGCCTTAGGTACAATGAGCAGTTCTTC,CASTSGRLRYNEQFF
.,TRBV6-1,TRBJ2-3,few,TGTGCCAGCAGACTCCCCGGGGGAGATACGCAGTATTTT,CASRLPGGDTQYF
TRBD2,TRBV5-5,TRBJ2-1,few,TGTGCCAGCAGGGGGACTAGCGGGAGGGCGGTTGAGCAGTTCTTC,CASRGTSGRAVEQFF
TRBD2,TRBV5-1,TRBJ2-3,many,TGCGCCAGCAGCTACTCGACTAGCGGGGTCACAGATACGCAGTATTTT,CASSYSTSGVTDTQYF